The sequence of this T cell receptor (beta chain) was determined in a study of T-cell reconstitution after alpha-beta-depleted transplantation in children. The authors prepared the TCRbeta library with unique molecular identifiers. TCRdb fed the PCR reads into MiXCR, producing one record per CDR3 protein. The sample contains 350,000 to 400,000 distinct CDR3 sequences, around 21% of which appear only once. The receptor comes from a human donor who donated a stem cell graft to a child with acute myeloid leukemia. The sequencing used PBMCs from the stem cell graft donor, collected from the stem cell graft.

The CDR3 bases are TGTGCCAGCAGCAAATTGCAGGGCCCAGGGGAGACCCAGTACTTC. Its protein product is CASSKLQGPGETQYF. The chain has TRBV21-1 and TRBJ2-5; the D call TRBD2 from the table was never checked on the DNA. TRBV21-1 is termed a pseudogene. This CDR3 region has 15 residues.